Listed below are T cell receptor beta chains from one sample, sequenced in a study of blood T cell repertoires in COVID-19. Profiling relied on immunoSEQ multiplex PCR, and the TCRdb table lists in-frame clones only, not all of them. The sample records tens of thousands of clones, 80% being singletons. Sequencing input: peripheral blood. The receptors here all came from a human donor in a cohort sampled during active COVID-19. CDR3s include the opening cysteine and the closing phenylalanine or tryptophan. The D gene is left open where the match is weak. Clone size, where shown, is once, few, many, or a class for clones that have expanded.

CDR3nt: TGCGCCAGCAGCTTGGGGGACAGGGGAAAGACCCAGTACTTC
CDR3aa: CASSLGDRGKTQYF
d_gene: TRBD1
abundance: once
j_gene: TRBJ2-5
v_gene: TRBV5-1

CDR3nt: TGTGCCAGCAGTTTTAAACTCCGAGCTTTCTTT
CDR3aa: CASSFKLRAFF
d_gene: -
abundance: -
j_gene: TRBJ1-1
v_gene: TRBV28

CDR3nt: TGTGCCAGTACCCCGACAGGGAGCTATGGCTACACCTTC
CDR3aa: CASTPTGSYGYTF
d_gene: TRBD1
abundance: -
j_gene: TRBJ1-2
v_gene: TRBV19

CDR3nt: TGCGCCAGCAGGAAGCGGATCTACGAGCAGTACTTC
CDR3aa: CASRKRIYEQYF
d_gene: -
abundance: -
j_gene: TRBJ2-7
v_gene: TRBV5-1

CDR3nt: TGTGCCTGGAGTGATCTACAGGGTGGCTACGAGCAGTACTTC
CDR3aa: CAWSDLQGGYEQYF
d_gene: -
abundance: -
j_gene: TRBJ2-7
v_gene: TRBV30

CDR3nt: TGTGCCAGTGAAGCGGGGGATACCTACGAGCAGTACTTC
CDR3aa: CASEAGDTYEQYF
d_gene: TRBD2
abundance: -
j_gene: TRBJ2-7
v_gene: TRBV28

CDR3nt: TGCGCCAGCAGTGAGGCCTTGCTAGCGGGCCAGACGGGAGAGACCCAGTACTTC
CDR3aa: CASSEALLAGQTGETQYF
d_gene: TRBD2
abundance: -
j_gene: TRBJ2-5
v_gene: TRBV10-2

CDR3nt: TGTGCCAGCAGTTTTAGCGGGGGCCCCAATGAAAAACTGTTTTTT
CDR3aa: CASSFSGGPNEKLFF
d_gene: -
abundance: -
j_gene: TRBJ1-4
v_gene: TRBV27

CDR3nt: TGTGCCAGCAGCGTAGAAGGGAGGGAAAAACTGTTTTTT
CDR3aa: CASSVEGREKLFF
d_gene: -
abundance: -
j_gene: TRBJ1-4
v_gene: TRBV9

CDR3nt: TGTGCCAGTTCGGGCTGGTTGGGGGGGGACACTGAAGCTTTCTTT
CDR3aa: CASSGWLGGDTEAFF
d_gene: -
abundance: few
j_gene: TRBJ1-1
v_gene: TRBV28

CDR3nt: TGTGCCAGCAGCTTAGTAATCGGTAATCAGCCCCAGCATTTT
CDR3aa: CASSLVIGNQPQHF
d_gene: -
abundance: -
j_gene: TRBJ1-5
v_gene: TRBV7-2

CDR3nt: TGTGCCAGCAGCCACAAAGGAGGGACAGGGCCGATCTTC
CDR3aa: CASSHKGGTGPIF
d_gene: TRBD1
abundance: -
j_gene: TRBJ1-2
v_gene: TRBV3-1/TRBV3-2

CDR3nt: TGCGCCAGCAGTGAGTCCCGGGTTCGAACGGGAGCCCGGTACGAGCAGTACTTC
CDR3aa: CASSESRVRTGARYEQYF
d_gene: -
abundance: -
j_gene: TRBJ2-7
v_gene: TRBV10-2

CDR3nt: TGTGCCATCAGGAAAGCGGGGGGTGAGCAGTTCTTC
CDR3aa: CAIRKAGGEQFF
d_gene: TRBD2
abundance: -
j_gene: TRBJ2-1
v_gene: TRBV10-3

CDR3nt: TGTGCCAGCTCACAAATCCTCGGGACAGGGGAAGAGACCCAGTACTTC
CDR3aa: CASSQILGTGEETQYF
d_gene: TRBD1
abundance: -
j_gene: TRBJ2-5
v_gene: TRBV18

CDR3nt: TGTGCCAGCAGCGTCCAAGAAGCGGCCCTGGTGGATGAGCAGTTCTTC
CDR3aa: CASSVQEAALVDEQFF
d_gene: -
abundance: -
j_gene: TRBJ2-1
v_gene: TRBV9

CDR3nt: TGTGCCAGCTCACCTTTTGGGGAGGATGGCTACACCTTC
CDR3aa: CASSPFGEDGYTF
d_gene: -
abundance: -
j_gene: TRBJ1-2
v_gene: TRBV18

CDR3nt: TGTGCCTGGAGTGTACGTAGTAGCGGTGAAAAACTGTTTTTT
CDR3aa: CAWSVRSSGEKLFF
d_gene: -
abundance: -
j_gene: TRBJ1-4
v_gene: TRBV30

CDR3nt: TGTGCCAGTAGTCCTACAGGAGAAGTAGCTTTCTTT
CDR3aa: CASSPTGEVAFF
d_gene: -
abundance: few
j_gene: TRBJ1-1
v_gene: TRBV19

CDR3nt: TGTGCCACTATTAAGACAGGTAGCTCCTACAATGAGCAGTTCTTC
CDR3aa: CATIKTGSSYNEQFF
d_gene: -
abundance: -
j_gene: TRBJ2-1
v_gene: TRBV6-5

CDR3nt: TGTGCCAGCATGTCCGGGAATCAGCCCCAGCATTTT
CDR3aa: CASMSGNQPQHF
d_gene: -
abundance: few
j_gene: TRBJ1-5
v_gene: TRBV2

CDR3nt: TGTGCCAGCAGTTACCCCCGCACAAAACCTATAGCGGGAGGCTCCTACGAGCAGTACTTC
CDR3aa: CASSYPRTKPIAGGSYEQYF
d_gene: TRBD2
abundance: few
j_gene: TRBJ2-7
v_gene: TRBV28

CDR3nt: TGTGCCAGCTCTCCCGGGACACAGAACACCGGGGAGCTGTTTTTT
CDR3aa: CASSPGTQNTGELFF
d_gene: -
abundance: -
j_gene: TRBJ2-2
v_gene: TRBV18

CDR3nt: TGTGCCAGCTCACCAAGGGGCCGATTAGGTTACGAGCAGTACTTC
CDR3aa: CASSPRGRLGYEQYF
d_gene: -
abundance: -
j_gene: TRBJ2-7
v_gene: TRBV18

CDR3nt: TGCGCCAGCACATTCGAAAGCGGGGTCCAGTTCTTC
CDR3aa: CASTFESGVQFF
d_gene: TRBD2
abundance: -
j_gene: TRBJ2-1
v_gene: TRBV5-1

CDR3nt: TGTGCCAGCAGCCAATCCAACTTAGCCCCGCTCAACGAGCAGTACTTC
CDR3aa: CASSQSNLAPLNEQYF
d_gene: -
abundance: -
j_gene: TRBJ2-7
v_gene: TRBV3-1/TRBV3-2